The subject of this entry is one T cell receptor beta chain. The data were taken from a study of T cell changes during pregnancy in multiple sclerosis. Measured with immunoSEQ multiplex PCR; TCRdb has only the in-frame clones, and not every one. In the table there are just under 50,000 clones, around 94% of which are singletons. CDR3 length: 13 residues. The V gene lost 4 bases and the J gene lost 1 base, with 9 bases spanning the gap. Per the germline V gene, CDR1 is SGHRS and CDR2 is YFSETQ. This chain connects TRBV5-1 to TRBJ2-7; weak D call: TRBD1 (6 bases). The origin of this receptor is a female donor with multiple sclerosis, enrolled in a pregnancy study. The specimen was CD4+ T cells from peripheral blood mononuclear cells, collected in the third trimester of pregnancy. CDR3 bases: TGCGCCAGCAGCCGGGACATTTCCTACGAGCAGTACTTC. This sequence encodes CASSRDISYEQYF.